A selection of T cell receptor beta chains follows, all from one sample in a study of T cell clonotyping in hematopoietic cell transplantation. Profiling relied on immunoSEQ multiplex PCR, and the TCRdb table lists in-frame clones only, not all of them. This sample yields around 25,000 clones, of which roughly 84% are seen a single time; roughly 24% belongs to the top ten. Source: peripheral blood mononuclear cells, taken before stem cell transplant. The receptors come from a woman aged 55-69 years with acute myeloid leukemia. Some clones in this sample may be carry-over from other donors' samples. Each CDR3 is given with its conserved first and last residue. Fields, in order: D gene, J gene, clone size, V gene, CDR3 protein, CDR3 DNA. The D gene is left open where the match is weak. Clone size is not always given. Where it is, it says once, few, many or a class for expanded clones.

d_call: NA; j_call: TRBJ1-2; clone_size: few; v_call: TRBV5-4; cdr3_aa: CASSFSQNYGYTF; cdr3_nt: TGTGCCAGCAGCTTTTCCCAGAACTATGGCTACACCTTC
d_call: NA; j_call: TRBJ2-7; clone_size: NA; v_call: TRBV9; cdr3_aa: CASSVGVDSNYEQYF; cdr3_nt: TGTGCCAGCAGCGTAGGGGTAGACAGCAACTACGAGCAGTACTTC
d_call: NA; j_call: TRBJ2-7; clone_size: NA; v_call: TRBV7-8; cdr3_aa: CASSTYSYEQYF; cdr3_nt: TGTGCCAGCAGCACTTACAGCTACGAGCAGTACTTC
d_call: TRBD2; j_call: TRBJ2-7; clone_size: NA; v_call: TRBV7-6; cdr3_aa: CASSYTSGVASYEQYF; cdr3_nt: TGTGCCAGCAGCTACACTAGCGGGGTCGCTTCCTACGAGCAGTACTTC
d_call: TRBD1; j_call: TRBJ1-1; clone_size: once; v_call: TRBV5-1; cdr3_aa: CASSPAGQGKGWNTEAFF; cdr3_nt: TGCGCCAGCAGCCCCGCGGGACAGGGTAAAGGGTGGAACACTGAAGCTTTCTTT
d_call: NA; j_call: TRBJ2-7; clone_size: NA; v_call: TRBV4-3; cdr3_aa: CASSHSQGYEQYF; cdr3_nt: TGCGCCAGCAGCCACTCGCAGGGCTACGAGCAGTACTTC
d_call: NA; j_call: TRBJ2-7; clone_size: NA; v_call: TRBV10-3; cdr3_aa: CAIRRDSSYEQYF; cdr3_nt: TGTGCCATCAGGCGGGACAGCTCCTACGAGCAGTACTTC
d_call: TRBD2; j_call: TRBJ2-7; clone_size: NA; v_call: TRBV11-2; cdr3_aa: CASSDRLAGLLYEQYF; cdr3_nt: TGTGCCAGCAGCGATCGACTAGCGGGGTTACTCTACGAGCAGTACTTC
d_call: TRBD2; j_call: TRBJ2-3; clone_size: NA; v_call: TRBV19; cdr3_aa: CASSMRGSRDTQYF; cdr3_nt: TGTGCCAGTAGTATGCGGGGGAGCAGGGATACGCAGTATTTT
d_call: NA; j_call: TRBJ1-5; clone_size: once; v_call: TRBV5-6; cdr3_aa: CASSLRVRGGSNQPQHF; cdr3_nt: TGTGCCAGCAGCTTGCGGGTACGGGGGGGGAGCAATCAGCCCCAGCATTTT
d_call: TRBD1; j_call: TRBJ2-7; clone_size: NA; v_call: TRBV28; cdr3_aa: CASSSGQAWSYEQYF; cdr3_nt: TGTGCCAGCAGTTCTGGACAGGCTTGGTCCTACGAGCAGTACTTC
d_call: TRBD1; j_call: TRBJ2-5; clone_size: NA; v_call: TRBV5-1; cdr3_aa: CASSLSGQGGQETQYF; cdr3_nt: TGCGCCAGCAGCCTATCGGGACAGGGGGGCCAAGAGACCCAGTACTTC
d_call: NA; j_call: TRBJ1-3; clone_size: NA; v_call: TRBV6-5; cdr3_aa: CASSSSGTYRNTIYF; cdr3_nt: TGTGCCAGCAGTTCCTCCGGGACATACAGAAACACCATATATTTT
d_call: TRBD2; j_call: TRBJ2-3; clone_size: NA; v_call: TRBV5-1; cdr3_aa: CASSLDAGGPDTQYF; cdr3_nt: TGCGCCAGCAGCTTGGATGCGGGGGGGCCAGATACGCAGTATTTT
d_call: NA; j_call: TRBJ1-2; clone_size: few; v_call: TRBV4-3; cdr3_aa: CASSQDRGQVPLSF; cdr3_nt: TGCGCCAGCAGCCAAGATCGGGGACAAGTCCCCCTTTCCTTC
d_call: NA; j_call: TRBJ2-7; clone_size: NA; v_call: TRBV28; cdr3_aa: CASSLGSYEQYF; cdr3_nt: TGTGCCAGCAGTCTAGGAAGCTACGAGCAGTACTTC
d_call: TRBD2; j_call: TRBJ2-1; clone_size: few; v_call: TRBV10-3; cdr3_aa: CAISASGGASYYNEQFF; cdr3_nt: TGTGCCATCAGTGCCAGCGGGGGGGCCTCCTACTACAATGAGCAGTTCTTC
d_call: NA; j_call: TRBJ2-3; clone_size: NA; v_call: TRBV10-3; cdr3_aa: CAISAPPATDTQYF; cdr3_nt: TGTGCCATCAGCGCCCCGCCAGCCACAGATACGCAGTATTTT
d_call: TRBD2; j_call: TRBJ2-1; clone_size: NA; v_call: TRBV27; cdr3_aa: CASSLGLAVYDEQFF; cdr3_nt: TGTGCCAGCAGCCTGGGACTAGCAGTTTACGATGAGCAGTTCTTC
d_call: NA; j_call: TRBJ1-5; clone_size: NA; v_call: TRBV2; cdr3_aa: CASSWTGAQPQHF; cdr3_nt: TGTGCCAGCAGTTGGACCGGGGCTCAGCCCCAGCATTTT
d_call: NA; j_call: TRBJ2-7; clone_size: NA; v_call: TRBV5-4; cdr3_aa: CASSFATAPREEQYF; cdr3_nt: TGTGCCAGCAGCTTTGCGACAGCTCCTCGTGAGGAGCAGTACTTC
d_call: NA; j_call: TRBJ1-2; clone_size: NA; v_call: TRBV5-1; cdr3_aa: CASSLRGDYGYTF; cdr3_nt: TGCGCCAGCAGCCTTAGAGGGGACTATGGCTACACCTTC
d_call: NA; j_call: TRBJ1-3; clone_size: NA; v_call: TRBV19; cdr3_aa: CASSMVAGSGNTIYF; cdr3_nt: TGTGCCAGTAGTATGGTGGCGGGAAGCGGAAACACCATATATTTT
d_call: TRBD2; j_call: TRBJ2-1; clone_size: NA; v_call: TRBV7-2; cdr3_aa: CASSLGGVGLAGNEQFF; cdr3_nt: TGTGCCAGCAGCTTAGGCGGGGTGGGACTAGCGGGGAATGAGCAGTTCTTC
d_call: NA; j_call: TRBJ1-1; clone_size: NA; v_call: TRBV5-6; cdr3_aa: CASSLTRGRDSFTEAFF; cdr3_nt: TGTGCCAGCAGCTTGACTCGTGGCAGGGATTCGTTCACTGAAGCTTTCTTT
d_call: TRBD1; j_call: TRBJ1-2; clone_size: NA; v_call: TRBV5-6; cdr3_aa: CASSPVGQSYGYTF; cdr3_nt: TGTGCCAGCAGCCCGGTGGGACAGAGCTATGGCTACACCTTC
d_call: NA; j_call: TRBJ1-1; clone_size: NA; v_call: TRBV4-3; cdr3_aa: CASSQDRGPFEAFF; cdr3_nt: TGCGCCAGCAGCCAAGATCGAGGACCCTTTGAAGCTTTCTTT
d_call: NA; j_call: TRBJ2-2; clone_size: NA; v_call: TRBV5-1; cdr3_aa: CASSLDVNTGELFF; cdr3_nt: TGCGCCAGCAGCTTGGACGTGAACACCGGGGAGCTGTTTTTT
d_call: TRBD1; j_call: TRBJ2-3; clone_size: NA; v_call: TRBV5-8; cdr3_aa: CASSARQGSDTQYF; cdr3_nt: TGTGCCAGCAGCGCCCGACAGGGTTCAGATACGCAGTATTTT
d_call: NA; j_call: TRBJ2-3; clone_size: NA; v_call: TRBV11-2; cdr3_aa: CASSPPLTDTQYF; cdr3_nt: TGTGCCAGCAGCCCACCCCTCACAGATACGCAGTATTTT
d_call: TRBD2; j_call: TRBJ2-1; clone_size: NA; v_call: TRBV15; cdr3_aa: CATSRDSGGGYNEQFF; cdr3_nt: TGTGCCACCAGCAGAGATTCGGGGGGGGGCTACAATGAGCAGTTCTTC
d_call: NA; j_call: TRBJ2-1; clone_size: NA; v_call: TRBV5-6; cdr3_aa: CASSWDHEQFF; cdr3_nt: TGTGCCAGCAGCTGGGACCACGAGCAGTTCTTC
d_call: TRBD2; j_call: TRBJ2-5; clone_size: NA; v_call: TRBV7-7; cdr3_aa: CASSLAAGGGSGIQETQYF; cdr3_nt: TGTGCTAGCAGCTTAGCCGCTGGGGGTGGTAGCGGGATTCAAGAGACCCAGTACTTC
d_call: TRBD2; j_call: TRBJ2-1; clone_size: NA; v_call: TRBV11-2; cdr3_aa: CASSLGGGAYNEQFF; cdr3_nt: TGTGCCAGCAGCTTGGGCGGGGGGGCCTACAATGAGCAGTTCTTC
d_call: NA; j_call: TRBJ1-2; clone_size: NA; v_call: TRBV25-1; cdr3_aa: CASSEYRGVPHGYTF; cdr3_nt: TGTGCCAGCAGTGAATATAGGGGGGTTCCCCATGGCTACACCTTC
d_call: NA; j_call: TRBJ2-7; clone_size: NA; v_call: TRBV11-2; cdr3_aa: CASSLVSGGGEQYF; cdr3_nt: TGTGCCAGCAGCTTAGTTTCTGGGGGCGGCGAGCAGTACTTC
d_call: NA; j_call: TRBJ1-1; clone_size: NA; v_call: TRBV27; cdr3_aa: CASSFSFATEAFF; cdr3_nt: TGTGCCAGCAGTTTCTCGTTCGCCACTGAAGCTTTCTTT
d_call: NA; j_call: TRBJ2-3; clone_size: once; v_call: TRBV7-3; cdr3_aa: CASSPEPRQAGTDTQYF; cdr3_nt: TGTGCCAGCAGCCCAGAGCCCAGACAGGCCGGCACAGATACGCAGTATTTT
d_call: NA; j_call: TRBJ2-3; clone_size: few; v_call: TRBV28; cdr3_aa: CASSLGADTQYF; cdr3_nt: TGTGCCAGCAGTTTGGGGGCAGATACGCAGTATTTT
d_call: TRBD1; j_call: TRBJ1-2; clone_size: NA; v_call: TRBV29-1; cdr3_aa: CSVEGTGGYGYTF; cdr3_nt: TGCAGCGTTGAAGGTACAGGGGGCTATGGCTACACCTTC
d_call: NA; j_call: TRBJ2-2; clone_size: NA; v_call: TRBV7-2; cdr3_aa: CASSLSFGELFF; cdr3_nt: TGTGCCAGCAGCTTATCCTTCGGGGAGCTGTTTTTT
d_call: TRBD2; j_call: TRBJ2-3; clone_size: NA; v_call: TRBV7-7; cdr3_aa: CASSLGTSGTDTQYF; cdr3_nt: TGTGCTAGCAGCTTAGGGACTAGCGGCACAGATACGCAGTATTTT
d_call: NA; j_call: TRBJ1-1; clone_size: few; v_call: TRBV5-1; cdr3_aa: CASSGGQHVISTEAFF; cdr3_nt: TGCGCCAGCAGCGGGGGCCAACATGTGATAAGCACTGAAGCTTTCTTT
d_call: NA; j_call: TRBJ2-5; clone_size: NA; v_call: TRBV9; cdr3_aa: CASSPRGGVQETQYF; cdr3_nt: TGTGCCAGCAGCCCTCGAGGAGGGGTCCAAGAGACCCAGTACTTC
d_call: NA; j_call: TRBJ2-2; clone_size: NA; v_call: TRBV4-3; cdr3_aa: CASSTHHPGNTGELFF; cdr3_nt: TGCGCCAGCAGCACTCACCATCCCGGGAACACCGGGGAGCTGTTTTTT